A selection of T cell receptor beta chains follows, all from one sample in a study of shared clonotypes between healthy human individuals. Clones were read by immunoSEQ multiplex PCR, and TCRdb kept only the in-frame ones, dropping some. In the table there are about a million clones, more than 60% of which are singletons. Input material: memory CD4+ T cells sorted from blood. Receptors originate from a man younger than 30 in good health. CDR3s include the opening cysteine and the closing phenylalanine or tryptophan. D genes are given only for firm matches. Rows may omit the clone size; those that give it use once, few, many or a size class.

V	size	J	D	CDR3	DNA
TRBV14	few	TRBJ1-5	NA	CASSQLDQPQHF	TGTGCCAGCAGCCAATTGGATCAGCCCCAGCATTTT
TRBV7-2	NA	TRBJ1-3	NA	CASSLGAGFSGNTIYF	TGTGCCAGCAGCTTAGGGGCGGGATTCTCTGGAAACACCATATATTTT
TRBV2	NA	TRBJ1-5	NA	CASKVGDSGQPQHF	TGTGCCAGCAAAGTGGGGGACTCAGGTCAGCCCCAGCATTTT
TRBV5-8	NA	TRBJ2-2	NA	CASSWDVRNTGELFF	TGTGCCAGCAGCTGGGATGTAAGGAACACCGGGGAGCTGTTTTTT
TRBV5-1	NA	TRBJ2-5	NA	CASSLAWYQETQYF	TGCGCCAGCAGCTTGGCGTGGTATCAAGAGACCCAGTACTTC
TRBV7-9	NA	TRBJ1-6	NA	CASSLGGDNSPLHF	TGTGCCAGCAGCTTAGGGGGGGACAATTCACCCCTCCACTTT
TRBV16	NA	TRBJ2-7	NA	CASSQGVGGEKQYF	TGTGCCAGCAGCCAAGGAGTAGGGGGAGAGAAGCAGTACTTC
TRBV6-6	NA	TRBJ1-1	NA	CASGRGTEAFF	TGTGCCAGTGGCAGGGGAACTGAAGCTTTCTTT
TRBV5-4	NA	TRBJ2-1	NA	CASSPGTPEQFF	TGTGCCAGCAGCCCCGGGACCCCTGAGCAGTTCTTC
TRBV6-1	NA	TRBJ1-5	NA	CASSADRKPYQPQHF	TGTGCCAGCAGTGCCGACAGAAAACCTTATCAGCCCCAGCATTTT
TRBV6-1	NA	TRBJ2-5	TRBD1	CASSGGNRGLETQYF	TGTGCCAGCAGTGGAGGCAACAGGGGGCTAGAGACCCAGTACTTC
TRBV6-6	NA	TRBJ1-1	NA	CASSYEGLKAFF	TGTGCCAGCAGTTACGAGGGGCTGAAAGCTTTCTTT
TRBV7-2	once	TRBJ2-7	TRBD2	CASSKGTSVTYEQYF	TGTGCCAGCAGCAAAGGGACTAGCGTAACCTACGAGCAGTACTTC
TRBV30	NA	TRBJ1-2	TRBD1	CACCDRGYGYTF	TGTGCCTGCTGTGACAGGGGCTATGGCTACACCTTC
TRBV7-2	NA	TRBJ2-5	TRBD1	CASSRGTGEETQYF	TGTGCCAGCAGCCGAGGGACAGGGGAAGAGACCCAGTACTTC
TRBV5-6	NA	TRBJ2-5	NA	CASSSQIGLGGTQYF	TGTGCCAGCAGCTCCCAAATAGGGCTAGGGGGGACCCAGTACTTC
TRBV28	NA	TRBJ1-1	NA	CASSFYTEAFF	TGTGCCAGCAGTTTTTACACTGAAGCTTTCTTT
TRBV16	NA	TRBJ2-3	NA	CASSVVGGDTDTQYF	TGTGCCAGCAGCGTCGTAGGAGGGGACACAGATACGCAGTATTTT
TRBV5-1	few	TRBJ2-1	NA	CASSPYLDLRYNEQFF	TGCGCCAGCAGCCCCTATTTAGACTTGAGGTACAATGAGCAGTTCTTC
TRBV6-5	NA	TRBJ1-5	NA	CASSGGYNQPQHF	TGTGCCAGCAGCGGGGGGTACAATCAGCCCCAGCATTTT
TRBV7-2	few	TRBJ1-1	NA	CASRWGGNTEAFF	TGTGCCAGCAGATGGGGGGGGAACACTGAAGCTTTCTTT
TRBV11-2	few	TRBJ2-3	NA	CASSYQVLGADTQYF	TGTGCCAGCAGCTACCAGGTCCTTGGAGCAGATACGCAGTATTTT
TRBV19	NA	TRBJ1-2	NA	CASSREGYYGYTF	TGTGCCAGTAGCCGGGAGGGGTACTATGGCTACACCTTC
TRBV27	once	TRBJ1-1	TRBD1	CASSFSGTGIGAFF	TGTGCCAGCAGTTTCTCCGGGACAGGTATAGGAGCTTTCTTT
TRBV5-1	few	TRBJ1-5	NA	CASSYHGREGGQPQHF	TGCGCCAGCAGCTACCACGGGAGGGAGGGAGGACAGCCCCAGCATTTT
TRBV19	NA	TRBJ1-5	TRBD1	CASSTPSDRGLVNQPQHF	TGTGCCAGTAGTACCCCCTCCGACAGGGGGCTGGTCAATCAGCCCCAGCATTTT
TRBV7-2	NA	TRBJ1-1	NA	CASIGAYTEAFF	TGTGCCAGCATTGGGGCCTACACTGAAGCTTTCTTT
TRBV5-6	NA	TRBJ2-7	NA	CASSFVNSYEQYF	TGTGCCAGCAGCTTTGTCAACTCCTACGAGCAGTACTTC
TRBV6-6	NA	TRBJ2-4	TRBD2	CASSSRGGENENIQYF	TGTGCCAGCAGTAGTCGCGGGGGGGAAAACGAAAACATTCAGTACTTC
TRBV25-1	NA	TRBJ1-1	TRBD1	CASRPETGWYTEAFF	TGTGCCAGCAGGCCTGAGACAGGGTGGTACACTGAAGCTTTCTTT
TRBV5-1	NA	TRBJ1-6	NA	CASSRIPVGGNSPLHF	TGCGCCAGCAGCCGGATACCAGTTGGGGGAAATTCACCCCTCCACTTT
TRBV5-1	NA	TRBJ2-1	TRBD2	CASSIGTSKYNEQFF	TGCGCCAGCAGCATTGGGACTAGCAAATACAATGAGCAGTTCTTC
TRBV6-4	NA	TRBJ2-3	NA	CASSVVQAPTDTQYF	TGTGCCAGCAGTGTCGTACAGGCTCCCACAGATACGCAGTATTTT
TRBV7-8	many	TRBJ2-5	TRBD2	CASSPSGRGETQYF	TGTGCCAGCAGCCCCAGCGGGAGAGGTGAGACCCAGTACTTC
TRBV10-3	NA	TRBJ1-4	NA	CAISESGGAEKLFF	TGTGCCATCAGTGAGTCAGGGGGGGCCGAAAAACTGTTTTTT
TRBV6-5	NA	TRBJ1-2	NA	CASRLTGTAGYTF	TGTGCCAGCAGATTAACAGGGACCGCCGGCTACACCTTC
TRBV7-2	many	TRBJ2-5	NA	CASSLTSGFQETQYF	TGTGCCAGCAGCCTCACCAGCGGATTCCAAGAGACCCAGTACTTC
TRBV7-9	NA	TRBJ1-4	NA	CASSLSMSGYEKLFF	TGTGCCAGCAGCTTATCCATGTCGGGGTACGAAAAACTGTTTTTT
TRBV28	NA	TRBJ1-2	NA	CASSPPGYSSPNYGYTF	TGTGCCAGCAGTCCACCCGGTTACAGTTCCCCTAACTATGGCTACACCTTC
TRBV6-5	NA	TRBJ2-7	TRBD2	CASRPGLAGGKQYF	TGTGCCAGCAGACCTGGACTAGCGGGAGGAAAGCAGTACTTC
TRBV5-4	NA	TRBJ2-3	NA	CASSPPVVTDTQYF	TGTGCCAGCAGCCCACCGGTGGTCACAGATACGCAGTATTTT
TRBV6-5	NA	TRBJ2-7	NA	CASSSTPTGNYEQYF	TGTGCCAGCAGCTCCACCCCGACGGGGAACTACGAGCAGTACTTC
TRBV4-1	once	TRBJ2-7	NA	CASSQLHGSYYEQYF	TGCGCCAGCAGCCAATTACACGGATCCTACTACGAGCAGTACTTC
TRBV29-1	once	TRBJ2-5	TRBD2	CSVELAGGTETQYF	TGCAGCGTAGAACTAGCGGGAGGAACGGAGACCCAGTACTTC
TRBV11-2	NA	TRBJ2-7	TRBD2	CASSLDGRDKQYF	TGTGCCAGCAGCTTAGACGGGAGGGACAAGCAGTACTTC
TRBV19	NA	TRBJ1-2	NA	CASSADRAGNGGYTF	TGTGCCAGTAGTGCAGATAGAGCAGGAAACGGTGGCTACACCTTC
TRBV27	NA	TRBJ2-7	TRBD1	CASRRAGGEQYF	TGTGCCAGCAGGAGAGCAGGGGGCGAGCAGTACTTC
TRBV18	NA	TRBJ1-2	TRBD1	CASSTNRGPGYGYTF	TGTGCCAGCTCAACCAACAGGGGGCCTGGCTATGGCTACACCTTC
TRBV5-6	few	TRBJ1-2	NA	CASSSDVELGIEDTF	TGTGCCAGCAGCAGCGATGTTGAGTTGGGGATCGAGGACACCTTC
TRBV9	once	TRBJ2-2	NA	CASSPRSAAGNTGELFF	TGTGCCAGCAGTCCAAGGTCCGCAGCGGGCAACACCGGGGAGCTGTTTTTT
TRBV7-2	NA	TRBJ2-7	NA	CASSFYYGQTYEQYF	TGTGCCAGCAGCTTTTATTATGGACAGACCTACGAGCAGTACTTC
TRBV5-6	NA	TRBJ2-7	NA	CASSRGASPSYEQYF	TGTGCCAGCAGTCGTGGCGCCAGCCCTTCCTACGAGCAGTACTTC